This is a list of T cell receptor beta chains from one sample in a study of shared T cell receptors in the human thymus. Measured with immunoSEQ multiplex PCR; TCRdb has only the in-frame clones, and not every one. The sample records about 380,000 clones, 85% to 95% being singletons. The sequencing input was thymocytes. Receptors originate from a human donor. Each CDR3 is given with its conserved first and last residue. A D gene is named only where the DNA matches it firmly. Size is omitted from some rows. Given values are once, few, many or a class for expanded clones.

v_call	d_call	j_call	clone_size	cdr3_aa	cdr3_nt
TRBV15	NA	TRBJ2-2	NA	CATSRDHRRNTGELFF	TGTGCCACCAGCAGAGATCACCGGAGAAACACCGGGGAGCTGTTTTTT
TRBV15	TRBD1	TRBJ2-3	once	CATSRGGGTRSTDTQYF	TGTGCCACCAGCAGAGGAGGGGGCACCCGGAGCACAGATACGCAGTATTTT
TRBV27	TRBD2	TRBJ2-5	NA	CASSLTLGRDRKTQYF	TGTGCCAGCAGTTTAACCTTAGGGAGGGATCGTAAGACCCAGTACTTC
TRBV5-1	NA	TRBJ1-4	NA	CASSLGGEFSNEKLFF	TGCGCCAGCAGCTTGGGAGGGGAATTCTCTAATGAAAAACTGTTTTTT
TRBV11-2	NA	TRBJ2-7	NA	CASSLDPPGRSSYEQYF	TGTGCCAGCAGCTTAGATCCTCCCGGAAGATCCTCCTACGAGCAGTACTTC
TRBV5-1	TRBD2	TRBJ2-4	NA	CASSVTGTSGIAKNIQYF	TGCGCCAGCAGCGTTACCGGGACTAGCGGGATAGCCAAAAACATTCAGTACTTC
TRBV19	NA	TRBJ1-5	NA	CASKGRGFNQPQHF	TGTGCCAGTAAAGGCAGGGGTTTTAATCAGCCCCAGCATTTT
TRBV2	TRBD1	TRBJ2-7	NA	CASSHRGHEQYF	TGTGCCAGCAGCCACAGGGGTCACGAGCAGTACTTC
TRBV29-1	TRBD2	TRBJ2-3	few	CSVAGLAGGSDTQYF	TGCAGCGTGGCTGGACTAGCGGGAGGTTCAGATACGCAGTATTTT
TRBV9	NA	TRBJ2-7	NA	CASSSPLSGITYEQYF	TGTGCCAGCAGCAGTCCCCTCAGCGGTATAACCTACGAGCAGTACTTC
TRBV7-2	NA	TRBJ2-3	NA	CASSLGLTDTQYF	TGTGCCAGCAGCTTAGGACTCACAGATACGCAGTATTTT
TRBV13	NA	TRBJ2-2	NA	CASSLRQAVLLNTGELFF	TGTGCCAGCAGCTTACGACAGGCGGTACTACTGAACACCGGGGAGCTGTTTTTT
TRBV5-7	NA	TRBJ2-3	NA	CASSDPRGASTDTQYF	TGTGCCAGCAGCGACCCCCGGGGGGCTAGCACAGATACGCAGTATTTT
TRBV19	TRBD1	TRBJ1-2	once	CASRDRGHSYGYTF	TGTGCCAGTAGGGACAGGGGGCACAGCTATGGCTACACCTTC
TRBV6-5	NA	TRBJ2-7	once	CASRPGVTLSYEQYF	TGTGCCAGCAGGCCAGGGGTTACCCTCTCCTACGAGCAGTACTTC
TRBV5-5	NA	TRBJ2-7	NA	CASRLEDQAPGAYEQYF	TGTGCCAGCAGATTGGAGGATCAGGCGCCAGGGGCCTACGAGCAGTACTTC
TRBV27	TRBD1	TRBJ1-3	NA	CASSYRGSSGNTIYF	TGTGCCAGCAGTTACAGGGGCAGCTCTGGAAACACCATATATTTT
TRBV27	TRBD2	TRBJ2-6	NA	CASSLRGERDSGANVLTF	TGTGCCAGCAGTTTGCGGGGGGAAAGGGACTCTGGGGCCAACGTCCTGACTTTC
TRBV28	NA	TRBJ1-1	once	CASSLWAGANTEAFF	TGTGCCAGCAGTTTGTGGGCCGGGGCGAACACTGAAGCTTTCTTT
TRBV30	NA	TRBJ2-5	NA	CAWSRWSVQETQYF	TGTGCCTGGAGTAGATGGTCGGTCCAAGAGACCCAGTACTTC
TRBV10-3	NA	TRBJ1-4	once	CAISGAGSEKLFF	TGTGCCATCAGTGGGGCGGGGTCTGAAAAACTGTTTTTT
TRBV28	NA	TRBJ2-3	NA	CASSLTREDTDTQYF	TGTGCCAGCAGTTTAACCAGGGAGGACACAGATACGCAGTATTTT
TRBV28	TRBD1	TRBJ2-5	NA	CASSLRQGQETQYF	TGTGCCAGCAGTTTACGACAGGGTCAAGAGACCCAGTACTTC
TRBV7-9	TRBD1	TRBJ1-1	NA	CASSLPGQGVGMNTEAFF	TGTGCCAGCAGCTTGCCGGGACAGGGGGTAGGGATGAACACTGAAGCTTTCTTT
TRBV6-6	TRBD2	TRBJ2-2	NA	CASGSRLAGVIGELFF	TGTGCCAGCGGCTCCAGACTAGCGGGAGTCATCGGGGAGCTGTTTTTT
TRBV18	NA	TRBJ1-1	NA	CASSPRYDTEAFF	TGTGCCAGCTCACCGCGTTACGACACTGAAGCTTTCTTT
TRBV2	TRBD2	TRBJ2-1	NA	CASSDPGLRYNEQFF	TGTGCCAGCAGTGACCCGGGACTACGTTACAATGAGCAGTTCTTC
TRBV28	NA	TRBJ2-2	NA	CASSLGSVKTGELFF	TGTGCCAGCAGTTTAGGGTCAGTTAAAACCGGGGAGCTGTTTTTT
TRBV7-9	NA	TRBJ2-3	NA	CASSPPRGGGTDTQYF	TGTGCCAGCAGCCCCCCCCGCGGGGGCGGCACAGATACGCAGTATTTT
TRBV28	TRBD1	TRBJ1-5	NA	CASSLARIRTGDQPQHF	TGTGCCAGCAGTTTAGCACGGATCCGGACAGGGGATCAGCCCCAGCATTTT
TRBV28	TRBD1	TRBJ2-7	NA	CASSNRDSYEQYF	TGTGCCAGCAGTAACCGGGACAGTTACGAGCAGTACTTC
TRBV11-2	NA	TRBJ2-1	NA	CASSLVPRDNEQFF	TGTGCCAGCAGCTTAGTCCCTCGGGACAATGAGCAGTTCTTC
TRBV30	TRBD2	TRBJ2-1	NA	CAWSVLGRTSGTYSANEQFF	TGTGCCTGGAGTGTACTGGGGAGGACTAGCGGGACTTATTCCGCCAATGAGCAGTTCTTC
TRBV19	NA	TRBJ1-5	few	CASSIQSRIQHF	TGTGCCAGTAGTATTCAGTCCCGGATCCAGCATTTT
TRBV9	TRBD2	TRBJ2-5	NA	CASSQGLAGETQYF	TGTGCCAGCAGCCAAGGACTAGCTGGGGAGACCCAGTACTTC